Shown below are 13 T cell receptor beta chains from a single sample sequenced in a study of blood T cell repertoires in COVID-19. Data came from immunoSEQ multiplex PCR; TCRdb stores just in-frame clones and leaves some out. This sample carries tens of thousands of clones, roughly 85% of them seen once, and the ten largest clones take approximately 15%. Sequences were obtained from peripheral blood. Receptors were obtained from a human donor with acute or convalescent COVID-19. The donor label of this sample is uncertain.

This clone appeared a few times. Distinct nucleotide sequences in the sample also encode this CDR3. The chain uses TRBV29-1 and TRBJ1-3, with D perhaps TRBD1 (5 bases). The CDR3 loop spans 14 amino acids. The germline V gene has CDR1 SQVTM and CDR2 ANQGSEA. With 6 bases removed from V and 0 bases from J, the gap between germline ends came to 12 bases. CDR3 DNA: TGCAGCGTCCGTGACAGCCTCTCTGGAAACACCATATATTTT. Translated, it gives CSVRDSLSGNTIYF.

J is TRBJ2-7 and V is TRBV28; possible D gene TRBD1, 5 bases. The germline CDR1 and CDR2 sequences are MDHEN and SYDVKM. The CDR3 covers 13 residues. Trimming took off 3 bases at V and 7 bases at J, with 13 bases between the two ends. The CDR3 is CASSFSPRAEQYF. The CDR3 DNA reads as TGTGCCAGCAGTTTTTCGCCCAGGGCGGAGCAGTACTTC.

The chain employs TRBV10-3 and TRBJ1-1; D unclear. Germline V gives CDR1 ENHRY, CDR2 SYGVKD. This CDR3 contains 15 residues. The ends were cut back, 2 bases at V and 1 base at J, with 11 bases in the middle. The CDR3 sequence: CAISEQPAGNTEAFF. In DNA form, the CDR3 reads TGTGCCATCAGTGAGCAGCCAGCAGGGAACACTGAAGCTTTCTTT.

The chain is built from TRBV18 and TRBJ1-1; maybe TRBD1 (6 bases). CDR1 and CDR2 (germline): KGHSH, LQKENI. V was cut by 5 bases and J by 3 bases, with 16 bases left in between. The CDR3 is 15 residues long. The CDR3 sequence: CASSSNRDSDTEAFF. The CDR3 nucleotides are TGTGCCAGCTCATCAAACAGGGATTCGGACACTGAAGCTTTCTTT.

CDR3 DNA sequence: TGTGCCAGCAGCTTAGGGGTAGGGAGAACTGAAGCTTTCTTT. Translated: CASSLGVGRTEAFF. The chain recombines TRBV7-6 with TRBJ1-1; D is undetermined. This CDR3 has 14 residues. Germline lookup yields CDR1 SGHVS and CDR2 FNYEAQ. Trimming removed 1 base at V and 5 bases at J, with 11 bases between. The entire variable domain, with the rest obtained from reference TRBV7-6 and TRBJ1-1, is as follows: GAGVSQSPRYKVTKRGQDVALRCDPISGHVSLYWYRQALGQGPEFLTYFNYEAQQDKSGLPNDRFSAERPEGSISTLTIQRTEQRDSAMYRCASSLGVGRTEAFFGQGTRLTVV.

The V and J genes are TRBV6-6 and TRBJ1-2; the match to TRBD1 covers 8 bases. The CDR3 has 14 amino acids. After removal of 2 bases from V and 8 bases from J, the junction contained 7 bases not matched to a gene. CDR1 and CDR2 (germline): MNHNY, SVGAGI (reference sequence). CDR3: CASSYPQGAEGYTF. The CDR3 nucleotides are TGTGCCAGCAGTTACCCGCAGGGGGCAGAGGGCTACACCTTC.

The CDR3 DNA sequence: TGTGCCAGCAGCCAAGAGGGCTGGCTCCAAGAGACCCAGTACTTC. Its translation is CASSQEGWLQETQYF. The chain has TRBV14 and TRBJ2-5; D is uncertain. The ends were cut back, 0 bases at V and 1 base at J, with 9 bases in the middle. Germline CDR1 reads SGHDN; CDR2 reads FVKESK. There are 15 residues in the CDR3.

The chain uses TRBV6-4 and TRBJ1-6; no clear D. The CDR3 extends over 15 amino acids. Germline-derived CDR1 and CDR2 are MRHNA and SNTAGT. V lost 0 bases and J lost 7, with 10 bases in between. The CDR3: CASSDSSGGNSPLHF. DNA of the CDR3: TGTGCCAGCAGTGACTCGTCAGGCGGGAATTCACCCCTCCACTTT.

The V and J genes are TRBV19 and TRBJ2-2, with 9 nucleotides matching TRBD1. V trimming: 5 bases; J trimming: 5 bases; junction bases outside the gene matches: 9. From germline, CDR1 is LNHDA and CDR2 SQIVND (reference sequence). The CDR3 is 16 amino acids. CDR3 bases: TGTGCCAGTAGTGTATGGACAGGGGCGATAACCGGGGAGCTGTTTTTT. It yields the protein CASSVWTGAITGELFF.

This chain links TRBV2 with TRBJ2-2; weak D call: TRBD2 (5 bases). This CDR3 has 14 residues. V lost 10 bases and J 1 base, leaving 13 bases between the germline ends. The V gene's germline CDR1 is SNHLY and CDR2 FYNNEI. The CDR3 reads CAIGRAGNTGELFF. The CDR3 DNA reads TGTGCCATCGGCCGGGCGGGGAACACCGGGGAGCTGTTTTTT.

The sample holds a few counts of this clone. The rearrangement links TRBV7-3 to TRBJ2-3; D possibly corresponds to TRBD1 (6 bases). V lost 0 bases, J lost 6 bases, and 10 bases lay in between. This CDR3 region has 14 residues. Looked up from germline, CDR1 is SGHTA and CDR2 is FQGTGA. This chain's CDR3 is CASSLTPGVDTQYF. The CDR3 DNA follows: TGTGCCAGCAGCTTAACGCCAGGGGTGGATACGCAGTATTTT.

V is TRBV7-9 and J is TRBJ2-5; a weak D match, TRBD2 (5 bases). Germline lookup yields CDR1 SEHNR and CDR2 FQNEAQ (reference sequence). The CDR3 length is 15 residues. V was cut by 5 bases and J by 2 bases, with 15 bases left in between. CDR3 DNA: TGTGCCAGCAGCACGCCCCTTGAGGGTCAAGAGACCCAGTACTTC. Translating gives CASSTPLEGQETQYF.

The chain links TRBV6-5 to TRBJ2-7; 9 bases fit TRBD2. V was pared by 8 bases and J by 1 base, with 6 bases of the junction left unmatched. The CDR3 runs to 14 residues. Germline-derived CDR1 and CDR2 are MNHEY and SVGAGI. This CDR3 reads CASRLAALSYEQYF. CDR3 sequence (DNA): TGTGCCAGCCGACTAGCGGCTCTATCCTACGAGCAGTACTTC.